This T cell receptor (beta chain) is drawn from a study of cytotoxic CD8 clonotypes in ibrutinib-treated CLL. Study-level results: Clonality rose at ibrutinib response and fell back toward baseline at progression. The clonality rise at ibrutinib response reflected private clonotype expansion.

In this sample, this clone turned up a few times. Its target is unknown. Only in-frame clones appear in the TCRdb table, and some are missing; sequencing was by immunoSEQ multiplex PCR. The sample holds some 200,000 clones; about 72% are singletons and the top ten take about an eighth. Per germline, CDR1 SGHAT and CDR2 FQNNGV. CDR3 length: 16 amino acids. V gave up 0 bases and J gave up 0 bases; unmatched junction bases: 1. From cryopreserved PBMCs came about 2 micrograms of genomic DNA used for TCR beta libraries. This sample comprised PBMCs, obtained after 24 months of ibrutinib treatment. This rearrangement joins TRBV11-2 to TRBJ2-1, with 8 positions matching TRBD2. This TCR was sampled from a human donor with chronic lymphocytic leukemia. In nucleotides, the CDR3 is TGTGCCAGCAGCTTAGAAAGCGGGAGCTCCTACAATGAGCAGTTCTTC. The encoded protein is CASSLESGSSYNEQFF.